Below are 10 T cell receptor beta chains sequenced from a single sample in a study of cytomegalovirus exposure and HLA in healthy donors. PCR used 60 Vbeta primers and 13 Jbeta primers. Clones were read by immunoSEQ multiplex PCR, and TCRdb kept only the in-frame ones, dropping some. The data contain under 200,000 clones, roughly 84% of them singletons. The sample comprised PBMCs. The source of these receptors is a boy aged 2 to 10 in good health and CMV-seronegative.

V is TRBV6-6 and J is TRBJ1-2; 9 bases are shared with TRBD1. The CDR3 has 16 residues. V was clipped by 6 bases and J by 5 bases; unmatched bases: 13. Germline CDR1 reads MNHNY; CDR2 reads SVGAGI (reference sequence). DNA for the CDR3: TGTGCCAGCAGCCCACCCCGGGACAGGGATCGGTATGGCTACACCTTC. This gives the protein CASSPPRDRDRYGYTF.

The V gene is TRBV5-4, the J gene TRBJ2-7; 10 bases fit TRBD1. Germline CDR1 and CDR2: SGHNT and YYREEE (reference sequence). This CDR3 contains 14 residues. CDR3 protein: CAITGTGDTYEQYF. In DNA form, the CDR3 reads TGTGCTATAACCGGGACAGGGGATACCTACGAGCAGTACTTC.

The V and J genes are TRBV28 and TRBJ2-7, with D possibly being TRBD2 (6 bases). Germline CDR1 is MDHEN and CDR2 is SYDVKM. Trimming took off 5 bases at V and 0 bases at J, with 14 bases between the two ends. The CDR3 extends over 15 amino acids. In DNA, the CDR3 is TGTGCCAGCAGTCCGGGGACTCTGAGCTCCTACGAGCAGTACTTC. Its protein product is CASSPGTLSSYEQYF.

V is TRBV5-1 and J is TRBJ2-3; TRBD2 matches at 8 bases. The CDR3 runs 17 residues. The V gene end was trimmed by 4 bases and the J gene end by 0 bases; junction bases not matched to a gene: 10. Germline CDR1 reads SGHRS; CDR2 reads YFSETQ. The CDR3 spells CASSVTTSGTSTDTQYF. In DNA form, the CDR3 reads TGCGCCAGCAGCGTAACCACTAGCGGAACTAGCACAGATACGCAGTATTTT.

The chain couples TRBV12-5 to TRBJ1-2; D unclear. Germline loops: CDR1 LGHNT, CDR2 FRNRAP. This CDR3 is built from 16 residues. V was trimmed by 3 bases and J by 3 bases, leaving 17 bases between them. CDR3 residues: CASGFLTEVEDYGYTF. CDR3 nucleotides: TGTGCTAGTGGTTTCTTAACGGAGGTCGAGGACTATGGCTACACCTTC. The full variable domain, rest sourced from reference TRBV12-5 and TRBJ1-2, is DARVTQTPRHKVTEMGQEVTMRCQPILGHNTVFWYRQTMMQGLELLAYFRNRAPLDDSGMPKDRFSAEMPDATLATLKIQPSEPRDSAVYFCASGFLTEVEDYGYTFGSGTRLTVV.

This clone has a handful of counts. The chain links TRBV4-1 to TRBJ2-1; D is perhaps TRBD2 (6 bases). The CDR3 is 14 amino acids. In germline, CDR1 is MGHRA, CDR2 YSYEKL. V was clipped by 1 base and J by 6 bases, with 10 bases between them. This chain's CDR3 is CASSQAGDANEQFF. Here the CDR3 DNA reads TGCGCCAGCAGCCAAGCGGGAGATGCCAATGAGCAGTTCTTC.

This clone was seen a few times. The chain carries TRBV5-1 and TRBJ2-5; D is undetermined. In germline, CDR1 is SGHRS, CDR2 YFSETQ. CDR3 length: 13 amino acids. V was pared by 5 bases and J by 1 base, with 9 bases between. CDR3 in DNA: TGCGCCAGCAGTATGGCAGGCCAAGAGACCCAGTACTTC. Its translation: CASSMAGQETQYF.

The chain recombines TRBV2 with TRBJ2-7; D is unclear. The CDR3 is 13 amino acids. The ends were cut back, 7 bases at V and 0 bases at J, with 10 bases in the middle. Germline CDR1 SNHLY, CDR2 FYNNEI. CDR3 region: CASTRHSSYEQYF. CDR3 coding DNA: TGTGCCAGCACTCGACACAGCTCCTACGAGCAGTACTTC.

This rearrangement joins TRBV7-2 to TRBJ1-1; no firm D call. V lost 7 bases, J lost 8 bases, and 14 bases lay in between. Germline V gene sequence: CDR1 SGHTA, CDR2 FQGNSA. CDR3 length: 12 amino acids. The CDR3 reads CASMRGSREAFF. CDR3 nucleotide sequence: TGTGCCAGCATGAGAGGGAGTCGGGAAGCTTTCTTT.

The chain combines TRBV28 with TRBJ1-5; D gene ambiguous. The length of the CDR3 is 16 residues. CDR1 MDHEN and CDR2 SYDVKM come from the germline V gene. V lost 2 bases and J 1 base, leaving 12 bases between the germline ends. The CDR3 sequence: CASSLILRGSNQPQHF. In DNA, the CDR3 is TGTGCCAGCAGTTTAATTTTGCGAGGGAGCAATCAGCCCCAGCATTTT.